The clone carrying this TCR beta chain was counted once. The antigen is undetermined. V was clipped by 2 bases and J by 0 bases, with 23 bases between them. The CDR3 is 20 residues long. Sequencing used immunoSEQ multiplex PCR; TCRdb keeps in-frame clones, though not all of them. The table has 150,000 or so clones, 91% seen once. The source of the sample is a study of T cell responses to AZD1222 COVID-19 vaccine. Broader study findings: Among those given AZD1222, only six were seropositive at baseline. The donors showed a predominance of white British ancestry and of females, with possible underestimation of clonal diversity. Following two doses of AZD1222, Spike-specific TCR breadth and depth rose.

This TCR came from an adult in good health. The sample was peripheral blood, taken on day 0 of AZD1222 vaccination. The rearrangement links TRBV23-1 to TRBJ1-5; maybe TRBD1 (5 bases). TRBV23-1 is sorted into the ORF group, with uncertain function. The CDR3, as DNA: TGCGCCAGCAGTCAACCGAATTTTGGCAGGGAGGTCGATAGCAATCAGCCCCAGCATTTT. This sequence encodes CASSQPNFGREVDSNQPQHF.